The sequence of this T cell receptor (beta chain) was determined in a study of T cell responses to AZD1222 COVID-19 vaccine. The study, taken as a whole, reports: AZD1222 recipients seropositive at baseline numbered only six or seven. Among the donors, most were white British and more were female, and clonal diversity was possibly underestimated. Unmutated variant regions reportedly attract nearly half of all spike-specific TCRs.

As concerns this clone: Antigen specificity is unknown.

V lost 6 bases and J 2 bases, leaving 10 bases between the germline ends. Germline V gene data show CDR1 as SGHRS and CDR2 as YFSETQ. This CDR3 has 13 amino acids. This table comes from immunoSEQ multiplex PCR, and its TCRdb copy is limited to in-frame clones, with some not included. The profile shows about 120,000 clones, approximately 86% of them singletons. Specimen: peripheral blood, collected 28 days after the second AZD1222 dose. The receptor comes from an adult who received the AZD1222 COVID-19 vaccine. This sequence joins TRBV5-1 and TRBJ2-3; tentative D call: TRBD2 (5 bases). Here the CDR3 DNA reads TGCGCCAGCACAAGCGGACTCACAGATACGCAGTATTTT. This codes for CASTSGLTDTQYF.